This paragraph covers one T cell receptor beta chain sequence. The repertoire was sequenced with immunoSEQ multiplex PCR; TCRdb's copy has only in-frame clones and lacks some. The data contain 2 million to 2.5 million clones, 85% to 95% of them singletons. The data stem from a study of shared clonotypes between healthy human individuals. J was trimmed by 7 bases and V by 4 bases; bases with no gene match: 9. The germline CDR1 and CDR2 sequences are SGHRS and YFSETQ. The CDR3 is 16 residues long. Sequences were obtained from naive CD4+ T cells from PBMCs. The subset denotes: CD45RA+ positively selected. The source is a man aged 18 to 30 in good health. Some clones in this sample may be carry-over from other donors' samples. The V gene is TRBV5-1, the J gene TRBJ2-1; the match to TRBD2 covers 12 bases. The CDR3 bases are TGCGCCAGCAGCCCGCGCGGGACTAGCGGGTCGAATGAGCAGTTCTTC. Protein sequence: CASSPRGTSGSNEQFF. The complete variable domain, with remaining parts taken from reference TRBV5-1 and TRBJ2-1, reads KAGVTQTPRYLIKTRGQQVTLSCSPISGHRSVSWYQQTPGQGLQFLFEYFSETQRNKGNFPGRFSGRQFSNSRSEMNVSTLELGDSALYLCASSPRGTSGSNEQFFGPGTRLTVL.